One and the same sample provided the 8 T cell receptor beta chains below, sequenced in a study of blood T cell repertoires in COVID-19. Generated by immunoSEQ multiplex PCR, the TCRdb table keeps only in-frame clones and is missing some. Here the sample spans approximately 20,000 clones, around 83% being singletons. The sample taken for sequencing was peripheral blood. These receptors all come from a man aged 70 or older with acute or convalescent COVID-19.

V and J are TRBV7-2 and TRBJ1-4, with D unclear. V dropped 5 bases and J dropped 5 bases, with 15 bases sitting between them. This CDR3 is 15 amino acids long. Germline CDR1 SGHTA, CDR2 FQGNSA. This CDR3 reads CASSPRGQPNEKLFF. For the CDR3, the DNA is TGTGCCAGCAGCCCCCGAGGGCAGCCAAATGAAAAACTGTTTTTT.

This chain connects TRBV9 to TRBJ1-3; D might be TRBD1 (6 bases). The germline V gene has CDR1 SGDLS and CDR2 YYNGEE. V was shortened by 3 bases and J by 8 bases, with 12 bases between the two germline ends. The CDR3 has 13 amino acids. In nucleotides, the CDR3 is TGTGCCAGCAGCGCACAGGGATTGGACACCATATATTTT. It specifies CASSAQGLDTIYF.

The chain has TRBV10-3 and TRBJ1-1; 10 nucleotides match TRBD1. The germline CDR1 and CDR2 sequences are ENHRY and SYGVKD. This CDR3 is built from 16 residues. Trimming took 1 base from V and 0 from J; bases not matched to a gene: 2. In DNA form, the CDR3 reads TGTGCCATCAGTGAGTGGGACAGGGGAGTGAACACTGAAGCTTTCTTT. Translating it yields CAISEWDRGVNTEAFF.

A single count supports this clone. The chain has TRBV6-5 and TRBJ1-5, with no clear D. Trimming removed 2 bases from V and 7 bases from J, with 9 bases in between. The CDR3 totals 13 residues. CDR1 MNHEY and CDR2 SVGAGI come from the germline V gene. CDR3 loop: CASSYASGQPQHF. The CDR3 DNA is TGTGCCAGCAGTTACGCGTCGGGGCAGCCCCAGCATTTT.

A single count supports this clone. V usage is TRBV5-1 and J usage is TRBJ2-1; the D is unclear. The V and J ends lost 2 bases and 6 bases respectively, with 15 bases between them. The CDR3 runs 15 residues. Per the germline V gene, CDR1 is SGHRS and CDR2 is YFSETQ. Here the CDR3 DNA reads TGCGCCAGCAGCTTCTCCGGTACCTCTCCCAATGAGCAGTTCTTC. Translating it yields CASSFSGTSPNEQFF. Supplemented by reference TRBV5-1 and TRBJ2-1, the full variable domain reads KAGVTQTPRYLIKTRGQQVTLSCSPISGHRSVSWYQQTPGQGLQFLFEYFSETQRNKGNFPGRFSGRQFSNSRSEMNVSTLELGDSALYLCASSFSGTSPNEQFFGPGTRLTVL.

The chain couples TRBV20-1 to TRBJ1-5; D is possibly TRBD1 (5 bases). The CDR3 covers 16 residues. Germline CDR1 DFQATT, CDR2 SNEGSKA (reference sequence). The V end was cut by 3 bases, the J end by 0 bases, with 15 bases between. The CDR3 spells CSASWGSRDSNQPQHF. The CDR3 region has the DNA TGCAGTGCTAGTTGGGGCTCCAGAGATAGCAATCAGCCCCAGCATTTT.

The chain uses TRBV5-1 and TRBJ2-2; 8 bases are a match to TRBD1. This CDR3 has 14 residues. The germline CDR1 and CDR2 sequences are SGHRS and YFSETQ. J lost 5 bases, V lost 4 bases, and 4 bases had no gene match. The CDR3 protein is CASSGQGATGELFF. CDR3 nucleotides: TGCGCCAGCAGCGGTCAGGGGGCTACCGGGGAGCTGTTTTTT.

This CDR3 is CASSMLQGLGSNQPQHF. CDR3 nucleotide sequence: TGTGCCAGTAGTATGCTTCAGGGGTTAGGGAGCAATCAGCCCCAGCATTTT. V usage is TRBV19 and J usage is TRBJ1-5, with D maybe TRBD1 (6 bases). Germline V gene lookup returns CDR1 LNHDA and CDR2 SQIVND (reference sequence). Trimming left V 3 bases short and J 1 base short, with 16 bases between. The CDR3 runs 17 residues. The full variable domain, with the rest looked up from reference TRBV19 and TRBJ1-5, is DGGITQSPKYLFRKEGQNVTLSCEQNLNHDAMYWYRQDPGQGLRLIYYSQIVNDFQKGDIAEGYSVSREKKESFPLTVTSAQKNPTAFYLCASSMLQGLGSNQPQHFGDGTRLSIL.